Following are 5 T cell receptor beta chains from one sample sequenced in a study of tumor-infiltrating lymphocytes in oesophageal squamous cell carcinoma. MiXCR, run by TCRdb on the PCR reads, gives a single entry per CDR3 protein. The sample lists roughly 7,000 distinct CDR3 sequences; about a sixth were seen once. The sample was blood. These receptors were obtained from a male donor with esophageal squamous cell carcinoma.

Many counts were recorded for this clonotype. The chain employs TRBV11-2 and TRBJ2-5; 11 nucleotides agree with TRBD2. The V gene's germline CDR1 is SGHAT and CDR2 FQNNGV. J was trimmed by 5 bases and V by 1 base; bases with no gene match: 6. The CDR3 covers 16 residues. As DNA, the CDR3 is TGTGCCAGCAGCTTAGTGGATAGCGGGGGGGCGGAGACCCAGTACTTC. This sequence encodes CASSLVDSGGAETQYF.

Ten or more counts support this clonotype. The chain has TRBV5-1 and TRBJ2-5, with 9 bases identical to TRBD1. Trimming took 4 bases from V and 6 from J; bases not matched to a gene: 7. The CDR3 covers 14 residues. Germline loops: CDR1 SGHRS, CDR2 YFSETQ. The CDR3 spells CASSPTGGEKTQYF. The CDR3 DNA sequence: TGCGCCAGCAGCCCGACAGGGGGAGAAAAGACCCAGTACTTC.

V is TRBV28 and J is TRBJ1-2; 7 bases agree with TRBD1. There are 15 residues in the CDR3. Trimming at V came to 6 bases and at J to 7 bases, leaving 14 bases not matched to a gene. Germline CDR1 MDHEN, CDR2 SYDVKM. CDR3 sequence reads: CASRPPPGQPSGYTF. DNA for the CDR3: TGTGCCAGCAGGCCCCCCCCGGGACAGCCCTCTGGCTACACCTTC.

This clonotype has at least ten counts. In DNA form, the CDR3 reads TGTGCCAGCAGCCAAGCAAGTAGCAATCAGCCCCAGCATTTT. Protein sequence: CASSQASSNQPQHF. This chain links TRBV6-1 with TRBJ1-5; D is unresolved. The CDR3 loop spans 14 amino acids. Germline loops: CDR1 MNHNS, CDR2 SASEGT. The ends were cut back, 6 bases at V and 0 bases at J, with 9 bases in the middle.

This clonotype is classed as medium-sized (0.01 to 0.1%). The CDR3 DNA reads TGTGCCAGCAGTGCCCGACTAGCGGGGGGGCTGCAGACCCAGTACTTC. It translates to CASSARLAGGLQTQYF. The rearrangement uses TRBV12-3 or TRBV12-4 and TRBJ2-5, with 14 bases that match TRBD2. There are 16 residues in the CDR3. J was trimmed by 6 bases and V by 5 bases; bases with no gene match: 8.